Listed below are T cell receptor beta chains from one sample, sequenced in a study of cytomegalovirus exposure and HLA in healthy donors. Produced via immunoSEQ multiplex PCR; TCRdb's table is partial and in-frame only. The table records 210,000 or so clones, around 80% of them present only once. Input material: PBMCs. The receptor set was obtained from a man aged 18 to 29 in good health and CMV-seronegative. CDR3s include the opening cysteine and the closing phenylalanine or tryptophan. D genes are given only for firm matches. Clone size is given for some rows only: seen once, a few or many times, or a class if the clone is expanded.

J | size | V | D | DNA | CDR3
TRBJ1-1 | NA | TRBV5-5 | NA | TGTGCCAGCAGTTTCGGTGATTCGAACACTGAAGCTTTCTTT | CASSFGDSNTEAFF
TRBJ2-2 | NA | TRBV14 | TRBD1 | TGTGCCAGCAGCCAAGAGCTGGACAGGCTAGGCACCGGGGAGCTGTTTTTT | CASSQELDRLGTGELFF
TRBJ1-6 | NA | TRBV5-1 | NA | TGCGCCAGCAGCTTGACAGTTCCCTCCTATAATTCACCCCTCCACTTT | CASSLTVPSYNSPLHF
TRBJ2-6 | NA | TRBV5-4 | NA | TGTGCCTCGAGGCGGGAATACTCTGGGGCCAACGTCCTGACTTTC | CASRREYSGANVLTF
TRBJ2-7 | NA | TRBV21-1 | NA | TGTGCCACCCCGATCCCAGACAGGAGAGCCTACGAGCAGTACTTC | CATPIPDRRAYEQYF
TRBJ2-5 | NA | TRBV5-1 | NA | TGCGCCAGCAGCTTGGTATCGGAGGGGCAAGAGACCCAGTACTTC | CASSLVSEGQETQYF
TRBJ2-1 | few | TRBV19 | TRBD2 | TGTGCCAGTAGTAGCAGCGGGAGGGTCGGTGAGCAGTTCTTC | CASSSSGRVGEQFF
TRBJ1-2 | NA | TRBV7-6 | TRBD1 | TGTGCCAGCAGCTCGGGACAGGGGGTCTATGGCTACACCTTC | CASSSGQGVYGYTF
TRBJ2-7 | NA | TRBV14 | TRBD1 | TGTGCCAGCAGCCCTGGGACAGAACCCGAGCAGTACTTC | CASSPGTEPEQYF
TRBJ2-6 | NA | TRBV5-1 | NA | TGCGCCAGCAGCTTGAGTGGGCAAGGGGCCAACGTCCTGACTTTC | CASSLSGQGANVLTF
TRBJ2-7 | NA | TRBV6-5 | TRBD2 | TGTGCCAGCAGTTACTTGGGGACTAGCGGGGGCGAGCAGTACTTC | CASSYLGTSGGEQYF
TRBJ2-3 | NA | TRBV9 | TRBD2 | TGTGCCAGCAGCTTTCAGACTAGCGGCACAGATACGCAGTATTTT | CASSFQTSGTDTQYF
TRBJ1-2 | NA | TRBV19 | NA | TGTGCCAGTAGTATAGAACGGACACATTATGGCTACACCTTC | CASSIERTHYGYTF
TRBJ1-5 | NA | TRBV7-3 | TRBD1 | TGTGCCAGCAGCCTGACAGGGGGTAGCAATCAGCCCCAGCATTTT | CASSLTGGSNQPQHF
TRBJ1-5 | NA | TRBV5-4 | NA | TGTGCCAGCAGCTTGGGGGGGGGCAATAGCAATCAGCCCCAGCATTTT | CASSLGGGNSNQPQHF
TRBJ1-2 | once | TRBV4-1 | NA | TGCGCCAGCAGCCAAGATCACAGTAACTATGGCTACACCTTC | CASSQDHSNYGYTF
TRBJ2-2 | NA | TRBV15 | NA | TGTGCCACCAGCTCCCTGGACAGGAACACCGGGGAGCTGTTTTTT | CATSSLDRNTGELFF
TRBJ1-3 | NA | TRBV6-5 | NA | TGTGCCAGCAGTTCCACAGGGTCCGGAAACACCATATATTTT | CASSSTGSGNTIYF
TRBJ1-2 | NA | TRBV5-4 | TRBD1 | TGTGCCAGCAGCTCTGACAGGGACCAAACTAACTATGGCTACACCTTC | CASSSDRDQTNYGYTF
TRBJ1-5 | NA | TRBV28 | TRBD1 | TGTGCCAGCAGTTTAAGCAGGGGGTTTACCAATCAGCCCCAGCATTTT | CASSLSRGFTNQPQHF
TRBJ2-7 | NA | TRBV5-1 | TRBD2 | TGCGCCAGCAGTCCCAGCGGGGGGAGCTCCTACGAGCAGTACTTC | CASSPSGGSSYEQYF
TRBJ2-1 | NA | TRBV19 | TRBD2 | TGTGCCAGTAGTATGACTAGCGGGTACAATGAGCAGTTCTTC | CASSMTSGYNEQFF
TRBJ2-7 | few | TRBV14 | TRBD2 | TGTGCCAGCAGCCAAGATCTCGGGGAGGGGTCCTACGAGCAGTACTTC | CASSQDLGEGSYEQYF
TRBJ2-5 | NA | TRBV7-9 | TRBD2 | TGTTCCAGCAGCAAAACCGGGACTAGCGGGAGGAGGGGAGAGACCCAGTACTTC | CSSSKTGTSGRRGETQYF
TRBJ2-2 | NA | TRBV7-3 | NA | TGTGCCAGCAGCCGCACCGGGGAGCTGTTTTTT | CASSRTGELFF
TRBJ1-5 | NA | TRBV30 | TRBD1 | TGTGCCTGGAGTAGTACAGGGGGTCATCAGCCCCAGCATTTT | CAWSSTGGHQPQHF
TRBJ1-1 | few | TRBV19 | TRBD1 | TGTGCCAGTAGTACCCGGGACAGTGTTAAAGCTTTCTTT | CASSTRDSVKAFF
TRBJ1-5 | NA | TRBV7-2 | TRBD1 | TGTGCCAGCAGCCCCACCAGGGGGCTTCAGCCCCAGCATTTT | CASSPTRGLQPQHF
TRBJ1-2 | NA | TRBV4-1 | TRBD1 | TGCGCCAGCAGCCACCTAGACAGGGGAGGGGAAGGCTACACCTTC | CASSHLDRGGEGYTF
TRBJ2-1 | NA | TRBV19 | NA | TGTGCCAGTAGTCCCCCCAGCGGGCCCTACAATGAGCAGTTCTTC | CASSPPSGPYNEQFF
TRBJ1-4 | NA | TRBV27 | TRBD1 | TGTGCCAGCAGACCGACAGGGGTAAGGGAAAAACTGTTTTTT | CASRPTGVREKLFF
TRBJ1-2 | NA | TRBV21-1 | NA | TGTGCCAGCACCCCGATTCCGGTGGGCTACACCTTC | CASTPIPVGYTF
TRBJ2-7 | NA | TRBV25-1 | NA | TGTGCCAGCAGTGATGGAGGCGTCCTAAGCTCCTACGAGCAGTACTTC | CASSDGGVLSSYEQYF
TRBJ2-7 | NA | TRBV7-9 | NA | TGTTCCAGCAGCTTCCTCCCTGCGTCCCCCTACGAGCAGTACTTC | CSSSFLPASPYEQYF
TRBJ2-1 | NA | TRBV19 | NA | TGTGCCAGTAGTATAGACGCGGGGATCAATGAGCAGTTCTTC | CASSIDAGINEQFF
TRBJ2-7 | NA | TRBV6-4 | TRBD1 | TGTGCCAGCAGTGAGGACAGGGGATACGAGCAGTACTTC | CASSEDRGYEQYF